The 28 T cell receptor beta chains given below trace back to one sample, sequenced in a study of a mutant IDH1 vaccine in newly diagnosed glioma. TCRdb's copy holds only in-frame clones and misses some; the assay was immunoSEQ multiplex PCR. This table has some 61,000 clones, roughly 80% appearing once. What these receptors recognize is not known. Described time point: week 35, safety follow-up. Vaccinated patients received 300 ug of mutant IDH1 20-mer peptide per dose, with topical imiquimod. This specimen consisted of PBMCs, obtained from a glioma patient whose treatment included an IDH1 peptide vaccine. The receptors stem from a man younger than 35 with glioma.

The chain recombines TRBV30 with TRBJ1-2; possibly TRBD1 for D (5 bases). The CDR3 is 14 amino acids. Trimming shortened V by 5 bases and J by 8 bases, and 21 bases separated the two germline ends. Germline CDR1 reads GTSNPN; CDR2 reads SVGIG (reference sequence). CDR3 nucleotide sequence: TGTGCCTGGGAGGGTAGGAGGGGTCCTGAGGGCTACACCTTC. Translating it yields CAWEGRRGPEGYTF.

The chain has TRBV5-6 and TRBJ1-1; 7 bases are a match to TRBD1. The CDR3 is 15 amino acids. The V gene end was trimmed by 2 bases and the J gene end by 1 base; junction bases not matched to a gene: 5. Looked up from germline, CDR1 is SGHDT and CDR2 is YYEEEE. In DNA form, the CDR3 reads TGTGCCAGCAGCTTTGGGGACAGAGAGAACACTGAAGCTTTCTTT. Protein: CASSFGDRENTEAFF.

The chain has TRBV2 and TRBJ2-5; weak D call: TRBD1 (6 bases). This CDR3 region has 15 residues. Germline V CDR1 and CDR2: SNHLY, FYNNEI. V lost 0 bases, J lost 5 bases, and 13 bases lay in between. CDR3 in amino acids: CASSEAGRGFETQYF. The DNA of the CDR3 is TGTGCCAGCAGTGAAGCGGGCAGGGGATTCGAGACCCAGTACTTC.

The chain combines TRBV30 with TRBJ1-5, with 10 bases identical to TRBD1. The CDR3 contains 14 residues. Looked up from germline, CDR1 is GTSNPN and CDR2 is SVGIG (reference sequence). Losses at the gene ends were 3 bases for V and 7 bases for J; bases not matched to a gene: 6. The CDR3 protein is CAWRGTGVEQPQHF. The CDR3 DNA is TGTGCCTGGAGGGGGACAGGGGTGGAACAGCCCCAGCATTTT.

The rearrangement uses TRBV2 and TRBJ1-6, with D possibly matching TRBD1 (5 bases). This CDR3 is 15 amino acids long. Trimming pared 6 bases from V and 7 bases from J, leaving 16 bases between. Germline CDR1 reads SNHLY; CDR2 reads FYNNEI. Here the CDR3 DNA reads TGTGCCAGCAGACCAGGGAGGAGGGTGAATTCACCCCTCCACTTT. Translation gives CASRPGRRVNSPLHF.

This clone was counted a single time. The chain has TRBV5-1 and TRBJ2-1; 7 nucleotides align to TRBD2. V shed 0 bases and J 8 bases; nucleotides not matched to a gene: 8. Germline V gene data show CDR1 as SGHRS and CDR2 as YFSETQ. The CDR3 is made up of 15 amino acids. The CDR3 protein is CASSLGRGRGDEQFF. The CDR3 DNA follows: TGCGCCAGCAGCTTGGGGCGGGGACGGGGGGATGAGCAGTTCTTC.

The chain links TRBV7-3 to TRBJ2-3; D not resolved. With 4 bases removed from V and 0 bases from J, the gap between germline ends came to 11 bases. This CDR3 region has 15 residues. CDR1 SGHTA and CDR2 FQGTGA come from the germline V gene. CDR3 sequence: CASSWGSGSTDTQYF. The CDR3 coding sequence is TGTGCCAGCAGCTGGGGATCGGGTAGCACAGATACGCAGTATTTT. The full variable domain, rest sourced from reference TRBV7-3 and TRBJ2-3, is GAGVSQTPSNKVTEKGKYVELRCDPISGHTALYWYRQSLGQGPEFLIYFQGTGAADDSGLPNDRFFAVRPEGSVSTLKIQRTERGDSAVYLCASSWGSGSTDTQYFGPGTRLTVL.

The chain has TRBV28 and TRBJ1-1, with D maybe TRBD1 (6 bases). Trimming removed 7 bases at V and 0 bases at J, with 9 bases between. Germline CDR1 is MDHEN and CDR2 is SYDVKM. The CDR3 extends over 13 amino acids. The chain's CDR3 is CASTRGLNTEAFF. In DNA, the CDR3 is TGTGCCAGCACCAGGGGACTGAACACTGAAGCTTTCTTT.

The V call is TRBV7-6, the J call TRBJ2-5; D possibly corresponds to TRBD1 (5 bases). The V gene lost 2 bases and the J gene lost 2 bases, with 15 bases spanning the gap. CDR3 length: 16 amino acids. Looked up from germline, CDR1 is SGHVS and CDR2 is FNYEAQ. This CDR3 reads CASSLIKGKGQETQYF. In DNA, the CDR3 is TGTGCCAGCAGCTTAATCAAAGGGAAGGGGCAAGAGACCCAGTACTTC.

This chain uses TRBV5-1 with TRBJ1-6, with a weak D call TRBD1 (5 bases). Deletions cut 7 bases from V and 6 bases from J, with 17 bases between. CDR1 and CDR2 (germline): SGHRS, YFSETQ. CDR3 length equals 15 residues. The CDR3 nucleotides are TGCGCCAGCTCGACCACCGGGACCCTTAATTCACCCCTCCACTTT. Protein: CASSTTGTLNSPLHF.

The rearrangement uses TRBV2 and TRBJ2-1, with 12 bases matching TRBD2. The CDR3 has 16 residues. Unmatched junction bases numbered 6, after V lost 7 bases and J lost 2 bases. Per the germline V gene, CDR1 is SNHLY and CDR2 is FYNNEI. CDR3 sequence: CASIRGLAGTYNEQFF. Here the CDR3 DNA reads TGTGCCAGCATTCGTGGACTAGCGGGGACCTACAATGAGCAGTTCTTC.

This chain links TRBV7-9 with TRBJ2-7, with D unclear. Trimming cost V 6 bases and J 6 bases, with 18 bases left between them. CDR1 is SEHNR and CDR2 is FQNEAQ in the germline V gene (reference sequence). The CDR3 spans 14 residues. The CDR3 here is CASSSEVKWGEQYF. In DNA form, the CDR3 reads TGTGCCAGCAGTTCAGAAGTAAAATGGGGCGAGCAGTACTTC.

The J gene is TRBJ1-1, the V gene TRBV7-2; 8 bases align to TRBD1. V trimming: 0 bases; J trimming: 8 bases; junction bases outside the gene matches: 2. In germline, CDR1 is SGHTA, CDR2 FQGNSA. This CDR3 has 13 amino acids. This CDR3 reads CASSLAWDREAFF. In DNA, the CDR3 is TGTGCCAGCAGCTTAGCATGGGACAGGGAAGCTTTCTTT.

Concerning this clone: Other DNA sequences in the sample encode the same CDR3. The chain has TRBV6-1 and TRBJ1-2, with D uncertain. Trimming left V 2 bases short and J 14 bases short, with 15 bases between. Germline V gene sequence: CDR1 MNHNS, CDR2 SASEGT. The CDR3 covers 12 residues. The chain's CDR3 is CASSETRVLYTF. CDR3 in DNA: TGTGCCAGCAGTGAAACGAGGGTTCTCTATACCTTC.

The chain joins TRBV7-2 to TRBJ2-3; 9 bases agree with TRBD1. Germline V gene data show CDR1 as SGHTA and CDR2 as FQGNSA. This CDR3 has 14 amino acids. Trimming removed 8 bases from V and 7 bases from J; junction bases left unmatched: 10. The chain's CDR3 is CASRLGDRAHTQYF. The CDR3 DNA sequence: TGTGCCAGCCGCCTCGGGGACAGGGCACATACGCAGTATTTT.

J is TRBJ2-5 and V is TRBV30; 10 bases match TRBD2. V shed 0 bases and J 5 bases; nucleotides not matched to a gene: 0. Germline CDR1 is GTSNPN and CDR2 is SVGIG (reference sequence). The CDR3 runs to 13 residues. CDR3 DNA: TGTGCCTGGAGTGTAGCGGGGGGGGAGACCCAGTACTTC. Its protein product is CAWSVAGGETQYF.

This sequence joins TRBV5-1 and TRBJ1-3, with a tentative D call TRBD1 (5 bases). The CDR3 consists of 16 residues. With 0 bases removed from V and 1 base from J, the gap between germline ends came to 11 bases. The germline V gene encodes CDR1 SGHRS and CDR2 YFSETQ. This CDR3 is CASSLDNQGSGNTIYF. CDR3 nucleotides: TGCGCCAGCAGCTTGGATAATCAGGGATCTGGAAACACCATATATTTT.

This clone was counted once. The chain recombines TRBV27 with TRBJ1-2; perhaps TRBD1 as D (5 bases). Germline lookup yields CDR1 MNHEY and CDR2 SMNVEV (reference sequence). With 2 bases removed from V and 1 base from J, the gap between germline ends came to 11 bases. CDR3 size: 15 residues. CDR3 sequence reads: CASSLRGTLNYGYTF. The CDR3 DNA follows: TGTGCCAGCAGTTTACGGGGCACTCTTAACTATGGCTACACCTTC.

This clone was recorded once. CDR3 region: CASSYSSFQYF. DNA of the CDR3: TGTGCCAGCAGTTACTCAAGTTTCCAGTACTTC. This chain links TRBV6-6 with TRBJ2-7; no clear D. With 0 bases removed from V and 10 bases from J, the gap between germline ends came to 7 bases. Per germline, CDR1 MNHNY and CDR2 SVGAGI (reference sequence). The CDR3 covers 11 residues.

The chain has TRBV30 and TRBJ1-4; D is unresolved. V was pared by 1 base and J by 10 bases, with 19 bases between. This CDR3 is 15 amino acids long. Germline CDR1 reads GTSNPN; CDR2 reads SVGIG (reference sequence). CDR3 nucleotide sequence: TGTGCCTGGAGTGGCGCAGCGACCGAATACGGAAAACTGTTTTTT. It specifies CAWSGAATEYGKLFF.

The chain employs TRBV15 and TRBJ1-5; D possibly corresponds to TRBD1 (5 bases). The CDR3 loop spans 14 amino acids. From germline, CDR1 is LNHNV and CDR2 YYDKDF (reference sequence). Trimming removed 3 bases at V and 4 bases at J, with 10 bases between. CDR3: CATSRGLQNQPQHF. CDR3 in DNA: TGTGCCACCAGCAGGGGGCTCCAGAATCAGCCCCAGCATTTT.

This chain connects TRBV7-2 to TRBJ1-1; TRBD1 is a possible D gene (6 bases). Per germline, CDR1 SGHTA and CDR2 FQGNSA. The germline V and J ends were trimmed by 5 bases and 1 base, with 14 bases remaining between them. This CDR3 has 15 residues. The CDR3 region has the DNA TGTGCCAGCAGCCGGACGGGGGGCTGGAACACTGAAGCTTTCTTT. Translating gives CASSRTGGWNTEAFF.

The chain has TRBV9 and TRBJ2-3; a weak D match, TRBD1 (6 bases). Trimming removed 0 bases at V and 3 bases at J, with 26 bases between. The germline CDR1 and CDR2 sequences are SGDLS and YYNGEE. The CDR3 has 20 residues. The CDR3 DNA reads as TGTGCCAGCAGCGTAGTCTCGGAAGACAGGCCCGAAACGGTGACAGATACGCAGTATTTT. Protein sequence: CASSVVSEDRPETVTDTQYF. The complete variable domain, with remaining parts taken from reference TRBV9 and TRBJ2-3, reads DSGVTQTPKHLITATGQRVTLRCSPRSGDLSVYWYQQSLDQGLQFLIQYYNGEERAKGNILERFSAQQFPDLHSELNLSSLELGDSALYFCASSVVSEDRPETVTDTQYFGPGTRLTVL.

The CDR3 loop is CASSLFANTGELFF. For the CDR3, the DNA is TGCGCCAGCAGCCTTTTCGCGAACACCGGGGAGCTGTTTTTT. The chain carries TRBV4-1 and TRBJ2-2; the D is unclear. The CDR3 has 14 amino acids. Trimming left V 4 bases short and J 0 bases short, with 6 bases between. CDR1 is MGHRA, CDR2 YSYEKL, per germline.

J is TRBJ1-5 and V is TRBV19; D is unclear. V was pared by 2 bases and J by 7 bases, with 12 bases between. Germline CDR1 is LNHDA and CDR2 is SQIVND (reference sequence). The CDR3 has 14 amino acids. The CDR3 reads CASSILGTWQPQHF. CDR3 nucleotides: TGTGCCAGTAGTATACTGGGAACATGGCAGCCCCAGCATTTT.

Here the CDR3 reads CASSPQVPGNTIYF. DNA of the CDR3: TGTGCCAGCTCACCGCAGGTTCCCGGAAACACCATATATTTT. V usage is TRBV18 and J usage is TRBJ1-3; no definite D call. There are 14 residues in the CDR3. V lost 3 bases to trimming and J lost 4 bases, with 10 bases between them. CDR1 is KGHSH and CDR2 is LQKENI in the germline V gene.

The rearrangement joins TRBV7-2 to TRBJ2-5, with a possible D match to TRBD2 (5 bases). In germline, CDR1 is SGHTA, CDR2 FQGNSA. This CDR3 has 16 residues. Trimming left V 4 bases short and J 0 bases short, with 15 bases between. CDR3 loop: CASSSDREGYQETQYF. CDR3 DNA: TGTGCCAGCAGCTCGGACCGAGAGGGCTACCAAGAGACCCAGTACTTC.

The count of this clone is one. The chain has TRBV29-1 and TRBJ2-3; D is uncertain. Germline-derived CDR1 and CDR2 are SQVTM and ANQGSEA. V was trimmed by 3 bases and J by 4 bases, leaving 8 bases between them. This CDR3 has 12 amino acids. In DNA, the CDR3 is TGCAGCGTTGATCCGAGCGCAGATACGCAGTATTTT. Its protein is CSVDPSADTQYF.